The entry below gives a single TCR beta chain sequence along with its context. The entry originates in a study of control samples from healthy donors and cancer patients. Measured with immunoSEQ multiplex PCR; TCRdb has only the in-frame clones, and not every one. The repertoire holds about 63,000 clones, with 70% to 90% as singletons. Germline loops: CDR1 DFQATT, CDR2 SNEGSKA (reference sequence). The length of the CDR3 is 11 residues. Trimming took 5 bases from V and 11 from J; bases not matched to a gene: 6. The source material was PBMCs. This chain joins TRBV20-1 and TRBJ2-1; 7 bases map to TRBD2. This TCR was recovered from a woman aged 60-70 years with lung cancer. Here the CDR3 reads CSAGGAGKQFF. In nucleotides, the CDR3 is TGCAGTGCTGGGGGAGCGGGGAAGCAGTTCTTC.